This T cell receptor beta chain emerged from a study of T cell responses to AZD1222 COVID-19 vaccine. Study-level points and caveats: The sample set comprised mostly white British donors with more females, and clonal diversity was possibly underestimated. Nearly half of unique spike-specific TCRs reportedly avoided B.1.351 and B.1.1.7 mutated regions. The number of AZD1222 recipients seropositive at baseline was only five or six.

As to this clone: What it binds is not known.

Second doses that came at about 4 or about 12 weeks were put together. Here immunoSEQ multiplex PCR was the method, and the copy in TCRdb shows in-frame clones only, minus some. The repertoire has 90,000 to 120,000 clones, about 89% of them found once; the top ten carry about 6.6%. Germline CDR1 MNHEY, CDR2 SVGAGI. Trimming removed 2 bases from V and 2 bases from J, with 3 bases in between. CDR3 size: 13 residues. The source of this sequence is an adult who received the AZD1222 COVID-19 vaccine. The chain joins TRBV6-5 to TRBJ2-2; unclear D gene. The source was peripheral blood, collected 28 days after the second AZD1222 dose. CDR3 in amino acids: CASSYPNTGELFF. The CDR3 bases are TGTGCCAGCAGTTACCCTAACACCGGGGAGCTGTTTTTT.